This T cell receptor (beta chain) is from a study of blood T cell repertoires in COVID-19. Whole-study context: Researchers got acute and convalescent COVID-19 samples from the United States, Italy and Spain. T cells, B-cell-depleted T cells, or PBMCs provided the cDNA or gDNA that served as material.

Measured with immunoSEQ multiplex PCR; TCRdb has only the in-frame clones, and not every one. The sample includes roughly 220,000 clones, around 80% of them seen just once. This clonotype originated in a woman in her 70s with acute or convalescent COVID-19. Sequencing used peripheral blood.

CDR3 amino acids: CATGRQEKYTDTQYF. The CDR3 DNA follows: TGTGCCACCGGGCGACAGGAGAAATACACAGATACGCAGTATTTT. This chain links TRBV15 with TRBJ2-3; TRBD1 is a possible D gene (6 bases). V lost 8 bases and J lost 2, with 17 bases in between. CDR1 LNHNV and CDR2 YYDKDF come from the germline V gene (reference sequence). This CDR3 region has 15 residues.